Listed here are 32 T cell receptor beta chains from one sample, sequenced in a study of patients and donors after allogeneic stem cell transplantation. Each CDR3 protein is one row after TCRdb ran MiXCR on the RT-PCR reads. The sample has some 200,000 distinct CDR3 sequences, around 41% seen once. The material sequenced was blood, either unsorted or a sorted T cell fraction (not recorded which). The receptors were sampled from a human donor who was either an allogeneic HSCT recipient or a stem cell or donor lymphocyte infusion donor (not recorded which). It is not recorded whose cells these are; they may come from a transplant donor.

This clonotype turned up a few times. The J gene is TRBJ1-1, the V gene TRBV30; 8 positions agree with TRBD1. CDR1 GTSNPN and CDR2 SVGIG come from the germline V gene (reference sequence). This CDR3 spans 11 amino acids. V was clipped by 6 bases and J by 7 bases; unmatched bases: 4. CDR3 residues: CACQGAVEAFF. The CDR3 nucleotides read TGTGCCTGCCAGGGGGCGGTTGAAGCTTTCTTT. The full variable domain, in which reference TRBV30 and TRBJ1-1 provide the parts outside the CDR3, is SQTIHQWPATLVQPVGSPLSLECTVEGTSNPNLYWYRQAAGRGLQLLFYSVGIGQISSEVPQNLSASRPQDRQFILSSKKLLLSDSGFYLCACQGAVEAFFGQGTRLTVV.

This sequence joins TRBV7-9 and TRBJ2-1; 15 positions match TRBD2. V trimming: 2 bases; J trimming: 3 bases; junction bases outside the gene matches: 2. CDR3 size: 17 residues. Germline V lookup: CDR1 SEHNR, CDR2 FQNEAQ (reference sequence). CDR3 coding DNA: TGTGCCAGCAGCTTACCGGGACTAGCGGGAGGCTACAATGAGCAGTTCTTC. This gives the protein CASSLPGLAGGYNEQFF.

This chain joins TRBV20-1 and TRBJ2-2; D is uncertain. V was trimmed by 6 bases and J by 2 bases, leaving 10 bases between them. In germline, CDR1 is DFQATT, CDR2 SNEGSKA (reference sequence). This CDR3 is 13 amino acids long. CDR3 residues: CSAEALNTGELFF. The CDR3 DNA reads as TGCAGTGCCGAGGCTTTAAACACCGGGGAGCTGTTTTTT.

This clonotype was seen a few times. The CDR3 sequence is CSVGSGLNTEAFF. CDR3 bases: TGCAGCGTTGGGTCGGGGCTGAACACTGAAGCTTTCTTT. The rearrangement joins TRBV29-1 to TRBJ1-1, with TRBD1 as a possible D gene (5 bases). Germline V gene lookup returns CDR1 SQVTM and CDR2 ANQGSEA. This CDR3 is built from 13 residues. V lost 4 bases, J lost 0 bases, and 9 bases lay in between. Full variable domain (missing parts from reference TRBV29-1 and TRBJ1-1): SAVISQKPSRDICQRGTSLTIQCQVDSQVTMMFWYRQQPGQSLTLIATANQGSEATYESGFVIDKFPISRPNLTFSTLTVSNMSPEDSSIYLCSVGSGLNTEAFFGQGTRLTVV.

The chain couples TRBV12-5 to TRBJ2-1; D call uncertain. The CDR3 covers 12 residues. Per the germline V gene, CDR1 is LGHNT and CDR2 is FRNRAP. This CDR3 reads CATRSANNEQFF. The CDR3, as DNA: TGTGCCACGCGGTCGGCCAACAATGAGCAGTTCTTC.

CDR3 nucleotides: TGCAGCGTGAGGATAGGGGAAAGCGAGCAGTACTTC. The encoded protein is CSVRIGESEQYF. The chain combines TRBV29-1 with TRBJ2-7; tentative D call: TRBD1 (5 bases). Trimming removed 6 bases from V and 6 bases from J, with 15 bases in between. Germline loops: CDR1 SQVTM, CDR2 ANQGSEA. The CDR3 consists of 12 residues.

CDR3 DNA sequence: TGTGCCAGCAGCGTAGGCGGGAATAATGAAAAACTGTTTTTT. This gives the protein CASSVGGNNEKLFF. The J gene is TRBJ1-4, the V gene TRBV9, with no clear D. V was cut by 0 bases and J by 4 bases, with 7 bases left in between. The germline V gene encodes CDR1 SGDLS and CDR2 YYNGEE. The CDR3 covers 14 residues.

This clonotype was seen a handful of times. The J gene is TRBJ1-3, the V gene TRBV28; a possible D gene is TRBD1 (6 bases). This CDR3 has 16 amino acids. Trimming took 4 bases from V and 5 from J, leaving 18 bases between them. CDR1 and CDR2 from the germline V gene are MDHEN and SYDVKM. CDR3 sequence reads: CASSSPDRMGRNTIYF. Written as DNA, the CDR3 is TGTGCCAGCAGTTCACCCGACAGGATGGGGAGAAACACCATATATTTT.

CDR3 sequence (DNA): TGTGCCAGCTCACCAGGGTCCGGGGAGCTGTTTTTT. Protein product: CASSPGSGELFF. The chain employs TRBV18 and TRBJ2-2; no firm D call. The V gene's germline CDR1 is KGHSH and CDR2 LQKENI. The CDR3 spans 12 residues. Between the trimmed V and J ends, which lost 2 bases and 6 bases, there was a span of 4 bases.

The V call is TRBV20-1, the J call TRBJ1-1; D is perhaps TRBD1 (5 bases). Germline V gene lookup returns CDR1 DFQATT and CDR2 SNEGSKA (reference sequence). The V end lost 6 bases, the J end lost 1 base, and 12 bases lay between the germline ends. The CDR3 runs 13 residues. The CDR3 loop is CSAISGTNTEAFF. The CDR3 DNA reads TGCAGTGCAATTTCCGGGACGAACACTGAAGCTTTCTTT.

V is TRBV6-9 and J is TRBJ2-5; 7 bases line up with TRBD1. The CDR3 contains 14 residues. V was clipped by 5 bases and J by 2 bases; unmatched bases: 5. Germline-derived CDR1 and CDR2 are MNHGY and SVAAGI. CDR3 loop: CASSDIQGQETQYF. In DNA form, the CDR3 reads TGTGCCAGCAGTGATATACAGGGGCAAGAGACCCAGTACTTC.

J is TRBJ1-2 and V is TRBV4-3; D unresolved. The germline V gene encodes CDR1 LGHNA and CDR2 YSLEER. V was pared by 0 bases and J by 5 bases, with 13 bases between. The CDR3 is made up of 15 amino acids. The CDR3 region has the DNA TGCGCCAGCAGCCAAGATCGGGCAGTCCCTTATGGCTACACCTTC. It translates to CASSQDRAVPYGYTF.

This clonotype was seen only a few times. The chain combines TRBV3-1 with TRBJ2-1, with a possible D match to TRBD2 (6 bases). Germline values: CDR1 LGHDT, CDR2 YNNKEL (reference sequence). CDR3 length equals 17 residues. With 0 bases removed from V and 0 bases from J, the gap between germline ends came to 12 bases. CDR3 sequence reads: CASSQEGTRSSYNEQFF. CDR3 DNA sequence: TGTGCCAGCAGCCAAGAGGGGACTCGGAGCTCCTACAATGAGCAGTTCTTC.

The chain carries TRBV6-5 and TRBJ1-5, with TRBD1 matching over 8 bases. Germline V lookup: CDR1 MNHEY, CDR2 SVGAGI. With 6 bases clipped from V and 2 bases from J, the junction kept 15 bases outside the gene matches. The CDR3 has 18 residues. CDR3 region: CASSHTPRGLNGNQPQHF. The CDR3 region has the DNA TGTGCCAGCAGCCACACGCCCAGGGGGCTGAATGGCAATCAGCCCCAGCATTTT.

Only a few counts were recorded for this clonotype. The chain employs TRBV28 and TRBJ1-3; D uncertain. The ends were cut back, 1 base at V and 0 bases at J, with 7 bases in the middle. Germline assignment: CDR1 MDHEN and CDR2 SYDVKM. This CDR3 comprises 15 residues. CDR3 sequence: CASSLSAFSGNTIYF. The DNA for the CDR3 is TGTGCCAGCAGTTTATCGGCATTCTCTGGAAACACCATATATTTT.

Concerning this clonotype itself: A read error may produce the germline difference seen at one junction end. This chain uses TRBV6-5 with TRBJ2-3; 7 positions agree with TRBD1. The germline CDR1 and CDR2 sequences are MNHEY and SVGAGI. The CDR3 has 12 residues. CDR3 sequence reads: CASSTWTGTQYF. CDR3 nucleotide sequence: TGTGCCAGCAGTACCTGGACAGGTACGCAGTATTTT.

The rearrangement joins TRBV6-5 to TRBJ1-2, with 10 nucleotides matching TRBD1. Germline V gives CDR1 MNHEY, CDR2 SVGAGI. This CDR3 contains 14 residues. J was trimmed by 8 bases and V by 0 bases; bases with no gene match: 3. Here the CDR3 DNA reads TGTGCCAGCAGTTACTCCTGGACAGGGGGAGGCTACACCTTC. Translating gives CASSYSWTGGGYTF.

This clonotype has just a few counts. The chain carries TRBV5-1 and TRBJ1-6; a weak D match, TRBD1 (5 bases). The CDR3 totals 16 residues. V was clipped by 0 bases and J by 7 bases, with 14 bases between them. Germline V gene lookup returns CDR1 SGHRS and CDR2 YFSETQ. The CDR3 sequence is CASSLDLQEGNSPLHF. In DNA form, the CDR3 reads TGCGCCAGCAGCTTGGACTTACAGGAGGGAAATTCACCCCTCCACTTT.

This chain connects TRBV12-3 or TRBV12-4 to TRBJ1-1, with D possibly TRBD1 on 6 matching bases. The CDR3 length is 13 residues. The V and J ends lost 3 bases and 9 bases respectively, with 14 bases between them. CDR3: CASSFVLDSQAFF. In nucleotides, the CDR3 is TGTGCCAGCAGTTTCGTATTGGACAGTCAAGCTTTCTTT.

With respect to this clonotype: At one of its ends the junction is not consistent with the germline gene, which may arise from a read error. The V gene is TRBV5-1, the J gene TRBJ1-5; TRBD1 aligns across 9 bases. Germline-derived CDR1 and CDR2 are SGHRS and YFSETQ. This CDR3 has 19 amino acids. CDR3 sequence: CASSLLPGQGGSGNQRQHF. In DNA form, the CDR3 reads TGCGCCAGCAGCTTGCTACCGGGACAGGGAGGTTCGGGCAATCAGCGCCAGCATTTT.

This chain connects TRBV7-8 to TRBJ2-1; the match to TRBD2 covers 8 bases. Per germline, CDR1 SGHVS and CDR2 FQNEAQ. V lost 5 bases, J lost 6 bases, and 6 bases stayed unmatched. The CDR3 extends over 14 amino acids. The CDR3 bases are TGTGCCAGCAGCCCTGGACTAGCCGTCAATGAGCAGTTCTTC. This gives the protein CASSPGLAVNEQFF.

By its share, this clonotype is large. J is TRBJ2-1 and V is TRBV7-3; D tentatively reads TRBD1 or TRBD2 (6 bases each). V lost 5 bases to trimming and J lost 5 bases, with 16 bases between them. CDR3 length: 15 residues. Germline-derived CDR1 and CDR2 are SGHTA and FQGTGA. The CDR3 nucleotides are TGTGCCAGCAGCCCCCAGACAGGACTAAACAATGAGCAGTTCTTC. Its protein product is CASSPQTGLNNEQFF.

The count of this clonotype is one. The chain links TRBV15 to TRBJ2-1; D perhaps matches TRBD1 (6 bases). Deletions cut 5 bases from V and 7 bases from J, with 18 bases between. The CDR3 has 15 amino acids. Germline assignment: CDR1 LNHNV and CDR2 YYDKDF (reference sequence). The CDR3 reads CATSLPRTGTNEQFF. The CDR3 DNA follows: TGTGCCACCAGCCTTCCCAGGACGGGGACAAATGAGCAGTTCTTC.

This chain links TRBV5-6 with TRBJ2-1, with TRBD2 identical over 10 bases. Germline V gives CDR1 SGHDT, CDR2 YYEEEE. The CDR3 totals 16 residues. J lost 3 bases, V lost 6 bases, and 9 bases had no gene match. Here the CDR3 reads CASIEGLADIYNEQFF. For the CDR3, the DNA is TGTGCCAGCATCGAAGGACTAGCGGATATCTACAATGAGCAGTTCTTC.

The J gene is TRBJ1-2, the V gene TRBV7-3; the match to TRBD1 covers 9 bases. Trimming at V came to 1 base and at J to 6 bases, leaving 12 bases not matched to a gene. The germline CDR1 and CDR2 sequences are SGHTA and FQGTGA. The CDR3 is 17 amino acids. Here the CDR3 DNA reads TGTGCCAGCAGCTTAATGCCTGGACAGGGGATTCGCGATGGCTACACCTTC. This sequence encodes CASSLMPGQGIRDGYTF.

The rearrangement links TRBV24-1 to TRBJ2-7; 8 nucleotides line up with TRBD1. J was trimmed by 0 bases and V by 2 bases; bases with no gene match: 17. In germline, CDR1 is KGHDR, CDR2 SFDVKD. This CDR3 has 20 amino acids. In nucleotides, the CDR3 is TGTGCCACCAGTGATTCTCACGTGGGACAGGCTTCCCCAGCCTCCTACGAGCAGTACTTC. This sequence encodes CATSDSHVGQASPASYEQYF.

The chain has TRBV6-5 and TRBJ2-7; no definite D call. This CDR3 contains 15 residues. Between the trimmed V and J ends, which lost 6 bases and 0 bases, there was a span of 15 bases. Germline V gene data show CDR1 as MNHEY and CDR2 as SVGAGI. The CDR3 region has the DNA TGTGCCAGCAGCAAGACCTCCCCTAGCTCCTACGAGCAGTACTTC. Translation: CASSKTSPSSYEQYF.

This clonotype was observed a few times. This sequence joins TRBV11-2 and TRBJ1-5, with D uncertain. The CDR3 spans 13 residues. Per the germline V gene, CDR1 is SGHAT and CDR2 is FQNNGV. Trimming pared 3 bases from V and 6 bases from J, leaving 9 bases between. CDR3 sequence reads: CASSLRVSQPQHF. The CDR3 region has the DNA TGTGCCAGCAGCTTGCGGGTGAGTCAGCCCCAGCATTTT.

The chain combines TRBV20-1 with TRBJ2-1; D is possibly TRBD2 (5 bases). The germline CDR1 and CDR2 sequences are DFQATT and SNEGSKA (reference sequence). Trimming left V 6 bases short and J 7 bases short, with 22 bases between. This CDR3 has 15 amino acids. The CDR3 reads CSADFFVGVGNEQFF. For the CDR3, the DNA is TGCAGTGCGGATTTTTTCGTGGGAGTAGGGAATGAGCAGTTCTTC.

In this sample, this clonotype turned up a few times. The V and J genes are TRBV29-1 and TRBJ1-4; no clear D. CDR1 is SQVTM and CDR2 is ANQGSEA in the germline V gene. V dropped 7 bases and J dropped 3 bases, with 9 bases sitting between them. This CDR3 is built from 12 residues. CDR3 nucleotide sequence: TGCAGCGGTGGGAGAGCTAATGAAAAACTGTTTTTT. Protein product: CSGGRANEKLFF.

The CDR3 spells CASGLGLAGTGELFF. DNA for the CDR3: TGTGCTAGTGGTTTGGGACTAGCGGGAACCGGGGAGCTGTTTTTT. V is TRBV12-5 and J is TRBJ2-2; 11 positions agree with TRBD2. Germline trimming cut 1 base from V and 5 bases from J; bases unmatched to any gene: 0. CDR3 length: 15 amino acids. CDR1 is LGHNT, CDR2 FRNRAP, per germline.

This clonotype was seen a single time. One junction end does not reproduce the germline sequence, and a read error may be involved. The gene calls are TRBV15 and TRBJ2-3; perhaps TRBD2 as D (5 bases). Germline values: CDR1 LNHNV, CDR2 YYDKDF (reference sequence). There are 13 residues in the CDR3. Written as DNA, the CDR3 is TGTGCCACCAGCAAGGCTAGCCCAGATATGCAGTATTTT. This sequence encodes CATSKASPDMQYF. Combining the CDR3 with reference TRBV15 and TRBJ2-3 gives the whole variable domain DAMVIQNPRYQVTQFGKPVTLSCSQTLNHNVMYWYQQKSSQAPKLLFHYYDKDFNNEADTPDNFQSRRPNTSFCFLDIRSPGLGDTAMYLCATSKASPDMQYFGPGTRLTVL.